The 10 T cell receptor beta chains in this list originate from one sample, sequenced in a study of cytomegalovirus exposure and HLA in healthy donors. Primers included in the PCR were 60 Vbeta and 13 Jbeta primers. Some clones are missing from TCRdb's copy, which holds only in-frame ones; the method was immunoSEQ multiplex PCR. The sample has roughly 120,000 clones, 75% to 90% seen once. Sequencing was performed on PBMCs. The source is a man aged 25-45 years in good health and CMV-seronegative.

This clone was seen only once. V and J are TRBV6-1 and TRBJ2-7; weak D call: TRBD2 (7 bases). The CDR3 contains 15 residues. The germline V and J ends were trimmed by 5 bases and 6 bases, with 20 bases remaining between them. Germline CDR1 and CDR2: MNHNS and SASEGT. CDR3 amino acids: CASSWWGGDGVEQYF. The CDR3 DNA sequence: TGTGCCAGCAGTTGGTGGGGGGGCGACGGGGTCGAGCAGTACTTC.

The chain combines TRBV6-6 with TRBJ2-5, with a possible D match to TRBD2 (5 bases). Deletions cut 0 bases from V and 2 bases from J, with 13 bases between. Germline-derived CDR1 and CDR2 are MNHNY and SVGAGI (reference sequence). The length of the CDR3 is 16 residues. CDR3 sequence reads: CASSYSMAGPQETQYF. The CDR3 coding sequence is TGTGCCAGCAGTTACTCGATGGCGGGCCCACAAGAGACCCAGTACTTC.

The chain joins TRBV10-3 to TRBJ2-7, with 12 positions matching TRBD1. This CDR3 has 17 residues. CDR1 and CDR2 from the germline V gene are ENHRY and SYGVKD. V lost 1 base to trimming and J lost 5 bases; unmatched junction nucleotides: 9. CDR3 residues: CAISEYMAGTGGDEQYF. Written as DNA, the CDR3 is TGTGCCATCAGTGAGTACATGGCCGGGACAGGGGGCGACGAGCAGTACTTC.

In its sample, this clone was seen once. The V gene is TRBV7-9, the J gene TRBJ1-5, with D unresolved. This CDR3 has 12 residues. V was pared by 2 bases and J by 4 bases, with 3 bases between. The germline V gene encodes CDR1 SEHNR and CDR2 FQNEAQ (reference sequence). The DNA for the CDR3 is TGTGCCAGCAGCTTACAGAATCAGCCCCAGCATTTT. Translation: CASSLQNQPQHF.

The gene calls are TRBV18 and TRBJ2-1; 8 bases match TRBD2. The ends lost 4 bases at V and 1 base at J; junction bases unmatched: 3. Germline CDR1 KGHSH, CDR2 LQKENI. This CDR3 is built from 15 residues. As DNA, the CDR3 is TGTGCCAGCTCACGTGTAGCGGGGTCCTACAATGAGCAGTTCTTC. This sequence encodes CASSRVAGSYNEQFF.

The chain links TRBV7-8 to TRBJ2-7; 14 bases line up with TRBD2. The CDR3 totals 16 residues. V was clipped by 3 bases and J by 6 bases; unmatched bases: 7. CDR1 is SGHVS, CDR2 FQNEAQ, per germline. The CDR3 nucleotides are TGTGCCAGCAGCTTTACGACTAGCGGGAGGGCAGGCGAGCAGTACTTC. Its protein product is CASSFTTSGRAGEQYF.

CDR3 sequence: CASSLGLAGPQETQYF. DNA for the CDR3: TGCGCCAGCAGCTTGGGGCTAGCGGGCCCCCAAGAGACCCAGTACTTC. The rearrangement uses TRBV5-1 and TRBJ2-5; 8 bases agree with TRBD2. V dropped 0 bases and J dropped 1; count of bases not matched to a gene: 5. Germline V gene data show CDR1 as SGHRS and CDR2 as YFSETQ. The CDR3 spans 16 residues. Drawing the rest from reference TRBV5-1 and TRBJ2-5, the complete variable domain is KAGVTQTPRYLIKTRGQQVTLSCSPISGHRSVSWYQQTPGQGLQFLFEYFSETQRNKGNFPGRFSGRQFSNSRSEMNVSTLELGDSALYLCASSLGLAGPQETQYFGPGTRLLVL.

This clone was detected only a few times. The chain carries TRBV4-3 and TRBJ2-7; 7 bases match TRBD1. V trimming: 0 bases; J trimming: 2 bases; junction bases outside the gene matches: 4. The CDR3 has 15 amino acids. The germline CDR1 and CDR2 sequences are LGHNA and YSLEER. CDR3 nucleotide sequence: TGCGCCAGCAGCCAAGAACAGGGGTGGCCCTACGAGCAGTACTTC. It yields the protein CASSQEQGWPYEQYF.

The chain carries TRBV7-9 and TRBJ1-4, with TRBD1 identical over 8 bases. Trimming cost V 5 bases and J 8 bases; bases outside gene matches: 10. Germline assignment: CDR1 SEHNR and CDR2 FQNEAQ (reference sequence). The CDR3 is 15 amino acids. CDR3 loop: CASSIDTGGNEKLFF. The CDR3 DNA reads TGTGCCAGCAGCATCGATACAGGGGGGAACGAAAAACTGTTTTTT.

The DNA for the CDR3 is TGTGCCAGCAGCTCAAGGTCAGGGGATGGGGACTATGGCTACACCTTC. It encodes CASSSRSGDGDYGYTF. The rearrangement links TRBV28 to TRBJ1-2, with TRBD1 as a possible D gene (6 bases). There are 16 residues in the CDR3. The V and J ends lost 6 bases and 3 bases respectively, with 20 bases between them. Germline V gives CDR1 MDHEN, CDR2 SYDVKM.